This record looks at one T cell receptor (beta chain) sequence and its context. What it recognizes is unknown. Germline V gene sequence: CDR1 SNHLY, CDR2 FYNNEI. CDR3 length: 14 amino acids. Trimming pared 6 bases from V and 1 base from J, leaving 11 bases between. These data are taken from a study of cytomegalovirus exposure and HLA in healthy donors. Overall study results and limits: A missense DCLRE1C variant was associated with V- and J-gene trimming of TCR beta chains in a later analysis, and an independent cohort replicated the association.

Vbeta (60) and Jbeta (13) primers were used in the PCR. Clones were sequenced by immunoSEQ multiplex PCR, and TCRdb holds only the in-frame ones, with some missing. The sample includes about 120,000 clones, less than 20% of them seen just once. This clonotype was obtained from a young woman in good health and CMV-seronegative. Sequencing input: PBMCs. The V gene is TRBV2, the J gene TRBJ2-3; a possible D gene is TRBD2 (5 bases). The CDR3 region is CASRSGAGTDTQYF. CDR3 sequence (DNA): TGTGCCAGCAGAAGCGGAGCAGGCACAGATACGCAGTATTTT.